The T cell receptor (beta chain) under discussion was sequenced for a study of T cell responses to AZD1222 COVID-19 vaccine. Notes on the study in general: White British donors predominated, females outnumbered males, and clonal diversity was possibly underestimated.

V trimming: 6 bases; J trimming: 2 bases; junction bases outside the gene matches: 7. This CDR3 region has 17 residues. Germline V gives CDR1 ENHRY, CDR2 SYGVKD. Sequenced by immunoSEQ multiplex PCR; TCRdb stores in-frame clones only, minus some. The sample holds around 62,000 clones, 85% to 90% seen once. On this clone itself: Its target is unknown.

The chain uses TRBV10-3 and TRBJ2-5; TRBD2 agrees at 15 bases. The source of this sequence is an adult in good health. Source: peripheral blood, taken on day 0 of AZD1222 vaccination. CDR3 residues: CAISPGTSGGSQETQYF. The CDR3 coding sequence is TGTGCCATCAGCCCCGGGACTAGCGGGGGGTCACAAGAGACCCAGTACTTC.